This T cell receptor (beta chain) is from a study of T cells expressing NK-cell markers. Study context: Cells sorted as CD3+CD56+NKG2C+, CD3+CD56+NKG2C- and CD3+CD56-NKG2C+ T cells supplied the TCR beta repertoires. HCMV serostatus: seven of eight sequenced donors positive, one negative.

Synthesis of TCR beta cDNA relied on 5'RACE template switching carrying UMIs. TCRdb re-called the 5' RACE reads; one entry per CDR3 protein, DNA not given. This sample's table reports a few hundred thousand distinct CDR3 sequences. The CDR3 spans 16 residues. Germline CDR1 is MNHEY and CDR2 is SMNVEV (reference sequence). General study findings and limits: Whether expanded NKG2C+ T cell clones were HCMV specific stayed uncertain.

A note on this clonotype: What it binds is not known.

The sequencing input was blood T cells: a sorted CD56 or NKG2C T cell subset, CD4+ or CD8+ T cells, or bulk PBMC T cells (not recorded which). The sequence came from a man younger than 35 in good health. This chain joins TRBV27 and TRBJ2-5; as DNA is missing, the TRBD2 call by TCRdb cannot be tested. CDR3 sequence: CASSRMWEAIQETQYF.